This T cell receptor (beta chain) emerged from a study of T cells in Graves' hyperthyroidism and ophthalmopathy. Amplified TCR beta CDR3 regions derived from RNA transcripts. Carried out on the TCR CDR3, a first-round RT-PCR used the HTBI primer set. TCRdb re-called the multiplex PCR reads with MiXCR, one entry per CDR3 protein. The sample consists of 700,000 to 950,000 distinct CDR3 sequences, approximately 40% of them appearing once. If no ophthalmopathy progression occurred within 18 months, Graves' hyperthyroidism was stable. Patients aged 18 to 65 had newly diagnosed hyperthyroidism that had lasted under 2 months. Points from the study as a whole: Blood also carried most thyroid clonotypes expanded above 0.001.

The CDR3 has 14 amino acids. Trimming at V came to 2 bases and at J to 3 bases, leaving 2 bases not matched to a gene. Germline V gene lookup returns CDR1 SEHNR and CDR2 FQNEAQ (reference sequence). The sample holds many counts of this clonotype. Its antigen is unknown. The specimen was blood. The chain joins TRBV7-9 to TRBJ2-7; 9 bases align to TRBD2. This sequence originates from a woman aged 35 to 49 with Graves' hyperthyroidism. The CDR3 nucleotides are TGTGCCAGCAGCTTACAAGCGGGAGGCTACGAGCAGTACTTC. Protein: CASSLQAGGYEQYF.